The following is a TCR beta chain sequence with its context. Its antigen is unidentified. This entry belongs to a study of cytomegalovirus exposure and HLA in healthy donors. Measured with immunoSEQ multiplex PCR; TCRdb has only the in-frame clones, and not every one. Found here are 230,000 or so clones, approximately 86% of them singletons; the top ten hold 2.9%. Germline values: CDR1 MRHNA, CDR2 SNTAGT. V was cut by 2 bases and J by 6 bases, with 15 bases left in between. This CDR3 has 15 amino acids. Study-wide results and limits: Cytomegalovirus association was listed for 164 TCR beta chains. Some public TCRs appeared in many individuals, while most sequences were rare. Cytomegalovirus status, reportedly, was diagnosed with high specificity and sensitivity by the classifier.

The chain carries TRBV6-4 and TRBJ2-3, with D possibly being TRBD1 (6 bases). The sample taken for sequencing was PBMCs. This sequence originates from a woman aged 18-29 years in good health and CMV-seronegative. The CDR3 is CASSDGQLKSDTQYF. The DNA for the CDR3 is TGTGCCAGCAGTGACGGACAGCTCAAATCTGATACGCAGTATTTT.